This T cell receptor (beta chain) was sequenced for a study of metastatic and nonmetastatic thyroid tumors. Overall study: Thyroid patients, malignant and benign, had repertoires compared across blood and tumor or nodule tissue.

The CDR3 extends over 16 amino acids. Germline V gene sequence: CDR1 DFQATT, CDR2 SNEGSKA (reference sequence). Ahead of thyroid surgery, no patient had received treatment of any kind. TCRdb reanalyzed the PCR reads via MiXCR. The data show about 37,000 clones, with about 13% seen just once and 9% to 9.5% held by the top ten. There are a few counts of this clone. This may be a read error, as it is one base from a much larger clone. This chain connects TRBV20-1 to TRBJ1-4, with a weak D call TRBD1 (6 bases). The sequence was collected from a female donor with papillary thyroid cancer or a benign thyroid nodule (not recorded which). Some clones in this sample may be carry-over from other donors' samples. The sequenced sample was blood. In nucleotides, the CDR3 is TGCAATGCTAGTAGGACAGCCACTGCAACTAATGAAAAACTGTTTTTT. Its translation: CNASRTATATNEKLFF.